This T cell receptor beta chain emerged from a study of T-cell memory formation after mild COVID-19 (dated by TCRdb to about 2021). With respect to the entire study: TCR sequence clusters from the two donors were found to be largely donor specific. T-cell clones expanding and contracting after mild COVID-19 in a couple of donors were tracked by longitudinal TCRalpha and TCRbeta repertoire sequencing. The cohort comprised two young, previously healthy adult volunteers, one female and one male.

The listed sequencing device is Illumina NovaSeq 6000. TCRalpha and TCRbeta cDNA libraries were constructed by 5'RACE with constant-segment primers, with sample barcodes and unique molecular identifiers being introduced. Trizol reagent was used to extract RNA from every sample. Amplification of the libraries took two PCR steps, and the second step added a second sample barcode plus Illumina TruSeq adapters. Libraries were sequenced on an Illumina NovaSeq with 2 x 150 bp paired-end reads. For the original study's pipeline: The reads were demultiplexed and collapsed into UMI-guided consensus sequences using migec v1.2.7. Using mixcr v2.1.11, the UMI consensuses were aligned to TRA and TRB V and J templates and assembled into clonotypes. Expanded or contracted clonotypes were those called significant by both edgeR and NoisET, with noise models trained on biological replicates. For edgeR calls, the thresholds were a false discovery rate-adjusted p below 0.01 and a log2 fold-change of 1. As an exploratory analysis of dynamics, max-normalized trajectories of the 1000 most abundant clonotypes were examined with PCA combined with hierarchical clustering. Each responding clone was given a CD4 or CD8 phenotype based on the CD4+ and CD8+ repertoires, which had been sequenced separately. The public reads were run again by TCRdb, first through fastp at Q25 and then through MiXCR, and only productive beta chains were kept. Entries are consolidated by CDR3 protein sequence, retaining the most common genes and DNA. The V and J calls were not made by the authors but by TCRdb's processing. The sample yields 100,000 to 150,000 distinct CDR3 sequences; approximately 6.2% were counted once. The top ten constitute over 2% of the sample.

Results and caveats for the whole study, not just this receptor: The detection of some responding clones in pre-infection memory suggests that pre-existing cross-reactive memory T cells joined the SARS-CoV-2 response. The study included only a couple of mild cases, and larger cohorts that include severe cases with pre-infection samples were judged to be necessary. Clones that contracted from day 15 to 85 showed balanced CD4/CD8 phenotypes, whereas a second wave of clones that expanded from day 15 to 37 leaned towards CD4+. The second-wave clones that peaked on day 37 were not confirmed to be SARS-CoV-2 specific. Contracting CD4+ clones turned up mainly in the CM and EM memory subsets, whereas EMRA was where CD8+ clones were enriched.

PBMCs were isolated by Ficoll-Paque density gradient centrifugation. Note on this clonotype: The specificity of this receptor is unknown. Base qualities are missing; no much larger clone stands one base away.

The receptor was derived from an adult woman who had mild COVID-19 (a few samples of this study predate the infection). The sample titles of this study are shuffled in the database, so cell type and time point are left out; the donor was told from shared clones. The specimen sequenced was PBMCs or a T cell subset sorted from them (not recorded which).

The CDR3 reads as follows: CSVAARRGRETQYF. The DNA reads TGCAGCGTTGCAGCCCGCCGGGGACGGGAGACCCAGTACTTC. The rearranged segments are TRBV29-1 and TRBJ2-5; the D gene may be TRBD1 or TRBD2, since each aligns over 5 bases. CDR1 and CDR2 were assigned from the germline V gene as SQVTM and ANQGSEA. Measured from the cysteine to the phenylalanine, the CDR3 is 14 residues long. Only the CDR3 part of the read is kept: 42 bases, read in frame from the first base. Trimming at the junction amounts to 4 bases on V and 5 bases on J, and the germline ends lie 17 bases apart. With all but the CDR3 taken from the reference TRBV29-1 and TRBJ2-5 genes, the full variable domain is: SAVISQKPSRDICQRGTSLTIQCQVDSQVTMMFWYRQQPGQSLTLIATANQGSEATYESGFVIDKFPISRPNLTFSTLTVSNMSPEDSSIYLCSVAARRGRETQYFGPGTRLLVL.